This entry features one T cell receptor (beta chain) sequence. What it binds is unknown. Sequenced material consisted of expressed TCRB transcripts (all of the isolated RNA was reverse transcribed). Libraries were prepared by immunoSEQ multiplex PCR; TCRdb keeps only in-frame clonotypes and omits some of them. The data contain 300,000 or so clones, about 14% of them singletons. The data stem from a study of beta chain features in type 1 diabetes. General study results and limits: A moderate, significant TCRB CDR3 shortening appeared in type 1 diabetes across four CD4+ subsets.

Stem cell-like memory, regulatory, central memory and naive CD4+ cells were sorted via CD45RO/CCR7/CD25/CD127/CD95/CD27. V gave up 1 base and J gave up 6 bases; unmatched junction bases: 11. Germline loops: CDR1 SGHRS, CDR2 YFSETQ. This CDR3 has 17 amino acids. This clonotype originated in a woman between 18 and 29 years old with type 1 diabetes. This rearrangement joins TRBV5-1 to TRBJ2-1; 9 nucleotides agree with TRBD2. The specimen sequenced was naive CD4+ T cells from blood. The CDR3 DNA reads as TGCGCCAGCAGCTTGTTGCCTAGCGGGAATAAAGCCAATGAGCAGTTCTTC. Translating gives CASSLLPSGNKANEQFF.